This passage covers 29 T cell receptor beta chains from one sample sequenced in a study of Ad26.COV2.S vaccination and SARS-CoV-2 variants. Data came from immunoSEQ multiplex PCR; TCRdb stores just in-frame clones and leaves some out. The table has nearly 400,000 clones, 70% to 90% seen once. Treatment reported: 15 to 20 received Ad26.COV2.S at low or high dose, single or two shots; roughly five received placebo; per-sample allocation not given. Samples were taken on day 63 after the first vaccine or placebo injection. Sequencing used peripheral blood, obtained in a trial of Ad26.COV2.S vaccine versus placebo. The receptors stem from a person between 18 and 65 years old who received the Ad26.COV2.S COVID-19 vaccine or a placebo.

The gene calls are TRBV4-2 and TRBJ1-4; weak D call: TRBD1 (5 bases). V gave up 0 bases and J gave up 8 bases, with 7 bases separating them. This CDR3 comprises 13 residues. Germline V gives CDR1 LGHNA, CDR2 YNFKEQ. The chain's CDR3 is CASSQDPGEKLFF. CDR3 nucleotide sequence: TGTGCCAGCAGCCAAGATCCAGGGGAAAAACTGTTTTTT.

This chain uses TRBV28 with TRBJ2-7, with 9 bases that match TRBD1. The germline CDR1 and CDR2 sequences are MDHEN and SYDVKM. V lost 4 bases and J lost 1; bases outside the gene matches: 5. CDR3 length: 15 amino acids. The DNA for the CDR3 is TGTGCCAGCAGTTCCTCCGGGACAGGGTCCTACGAGCAGTACTTC. As protein: CASSSSGTGSYEQYF.

The rearrangement links TRBV1 to TRBJ2-1. TRBV1 is designated a pseudogene. This CDR3 has 16 amino acids. The CDR3 reads CTSSHQTLSSYNEQFF. CDR3 bases: TGCACCAGCAGCCACCAAACACTGAGCTCCTACAATGAGCAGTTCTTC.

This clone was recorded a few times. The chain links TRBV24-1 to TRBJ2-5; weak D call: TRBD2 (5 bases). This CDR3 comprises 14 residues. Germline CDR1 reads KGHDR; CDR2 reads SFDVKD. Trimming removed 1 base from V and 5 bases from J, with 10 bases in between. The CDR3 loop reads CATSDFGVTETQYF. The CDR3 bases are TGTGCCACCAGTGATTTCGGGGTGACCGAGACCCAGTACTTC.

This clone was found a few times. The J gene is TRBJ2-2, the V gene TRBV7-9, with D possibly being TRBD1 or TRBD2 (7 bases each). Deletions cut 0 bases from V and 10 bases from J, with 15 bases between. Per germline, CDR1 SEHNR and CDR2 FQNEAQ (reference sequence). This CDR3 is built from 15 residues. The CDR3 here is CASSLARGGGVELFF. The CDR3, as DNA: TGTGCCAGCAGCTTAGCGAGGGGAGGGGGCGTGGAGCTGTTTTTT.

V gene TRBV2 combines with J gene TRBJ2-5; D uncertain. The CDR3 consists of 15 residues. Germline V gene sequence: CDR1 SNHLY, CDR2 FYNNEI. Between the trimmed V and J ends, which lost 1 base and 2 bases, there was a span of 11 bases. CDR3: CASSEGPVAQETQYF. CDR3 nucleotide sequence: TGTGCCAGCAGTGAAGGACCGGTGGCTCAAGAGACCCAGTACTTC.

The rearrangement uses TRBV7-9 and TRBJ2-3; D is possibly TRBD2 (5 bases). The length of the CDR3 is 14 residues. Germline values: CDR1 SEHNR, CDR2 FQNEAQ (reference sequence). V was trimmed by 3 bases and J by 2 bases, leaving 9 bases between them. DNA for the CDR3: TGTGCCAGCAGCTTTGAGGGAGTCACAGATACGCAGTATTTT. It encodes CASSFEGVTDTQYF. Based on the CDR3 plus reference TRBV7-9 and TRBJ2-3, the full variable domain is DTGVSQNPRHKITKRGQNVTFRCDPISEHNRLYWYRQTLGQGPEFLTYFQNEAQLEKSRLLSDRFSAERPKGSFSTLEIQRTEQGDSAMYLCASSFEGVTDTQYFGPGTRLTVL.

This clone appeared a few times. The rearrangement joins TRBV14 to TRBJ1-1, with D unresolved. The germline V gene has CDR1 SGHDN and CDR2 FVKESK. V was clipped by 1 base and J by 1 base, with 4 bases between them. The CDR3 loop spans 13 amino acids. For the CDR3, the DNA is TGTGCCAGCAGCCAAGGAGGGAACACTGAAGCTTTCTTT. Its protein product is CASSQGGNTEAFF.

A word on this clone: Different DNA sequences within this sample yield the same CDR3. The rearrangement uses TRBV28 and TRBJ1-2; D gene uncertain. V dropped 3 bases and J dropped 4 bases, with 6 bases sitting between them. In germline, CDR1 is MDHEN, CDR2 SYDVKM. The length of the CDR3 is 12 residues. CDR3 region: CASSLGTYGYTF. The CDR3 DNA reads as TGTGCCAGCAGTTTGGGCACCTATGGCTACACCTTC.

The genes are TRBV7-2 and TRBJ2-7; 8 bases line up with TRBD2. Germline assignment: CDR1 SGHTA and CDR2 FQGNSA. V lost 7 bases and J lost 6; bases outside the gene matches: 8. CDR3 length equals 13 residues. The CDR3 loop reads CASIVSRGGEQYF. CDR3 sequence (DNA): TGTGCCAGCATCGTAAGCCGGGGGGGCGAGCAGTACTTC. The variable domain in full, with the rest retrieved from reference TRBV7-2 and TRBJ2-7, is GAGVSQSPSNKVTEKGKDVELRCDPISGHTALYWYRQSLGQGLEFLIYFQGNSAPDKSGLPSDRFSAERTGGSVSTLTIQRTQQEDSAVYLCASIVSRGGEQYFGPGTRLTVT.

This clone was observed a single time. The chain has TRBV2 and TRBJ2-4; perhaps TRBD1 as D (7 bases). This CDR3 has 14 residues. Trimming took 10 bases from V and 0 from J, leaving 13 bases between them. Germline-derived CDR1 and CDR2 are SNHLY and FYNNEI. The CDR3 nucleotides read TGTGCCACGGCGGGACAGCTAGCCAAAAACATTCAGTACTTC. Amino acids: CATAGQLAKNIQYF.

The J gene is TRBJ1-1, the V gene TRBV10-3, with D possibly matching TRBD1 (5 bases). The CDR3 length is 14 residues. V was pared by 6 bases and J by 4 bases, with 15 bases between. Looked up from germline, CDR1 is ENHRY and CDR2 is SYGVKD. The CDR3 DNA reads TGTGCCATCAGCTCACAGGACTTGCCCACTGAAGCTTTCTTT. As protein: CAISSQDLPTEAFF.

This chain connects TRBV5-6 to TRBJ1-5, with 7 bases fitting TRBD1. The CDR3 contains 17 residues. Germline assignment: CDR1 SGHDT and CDR2 YYEEEE. The V gene end was trimmed by 2 bases and the J gene end by 1 base; junction bases not matched to a gene: 9. CDR3: CASSFSGTGVSNQPQHF. For the CDR3, the DNA is TGTGCCAGCAGCTTCTCCGGCACAGGGGTGAGCAATCAGCCCCAGCATTTT.

The chain has TRBV27 and TRBJ1-1; D gene ambiguous. The CDR3 totals 14 residues. Germline values: CDR1 MNHEY, CDR2 SMNVEV (reference sequence). Trimming shortened V by 3 bases and J by 1 base, and 9 bases separated the two germline ends. The CDR3 nucleotides are TGTGCCAGCAGTTTGAAGTGGGGGAACACTGAAGCTTTCTTT. Its protein product is CASSLKWGNTEAFF.

The rearrangement uses TRBV15 and TRBJ2-6; 9 bases map to TRBD1. V shed 5 bases, J shed 0 bases, and the junction held 2 bases outside the gene matches. Germline loops: CDR1 LNHNV, CDR2 YYDKDF (reference sequence). This CDR3 is 16 amino acids long. In nucleotides, the CDR3 is TGTGCCACCAGCGGGGACAGGGCCTCTGGGGCCAACGTCCTGACTTTC. Encoded protein: CATSGDRASGANVLTF.

The chain joins TRBV5-1 to TRBJ2-5; no clear D gene. Germline V CDR1 and CDR2: SGHRS, YFSETQ. V lost 1 base, J lost 4 bases, and 11 bases lay in between. The CDR3 sequence is 14 residues long. The CDR3 sequence: CASSLYVIGETQYF. The CDR3 DNA follows: TGCGCCAGCAGCTTGTATGTAATAGGAGAGACCCAGTACTTC. Full variable domain (rest looked up from reference TRBV5-1 and TRBJ2-5): KAGVTQTPRYLIKTRGQQVTLSCSPISGHRSVSWYQQTPGQGLQFLFEYFSETQRNKGNFPGRFSGRQFSNSRSEMNVSTLELGDSALYLCASSLYVIGETQYFGPGTRLLVL.

This chain joins TRBV14 and TRBJ1-2; D gene unclear. Trimming removed 1 base from V and 0 bases from J, with 6 bases in between. CDR1 and CDR2 (germline): SGHDN, FVKESK. This CDR3 contains 14 residues. CDR3 sequence: CASSQASTNYGYTF. CDR3 bases: TGTGCCAGCAGCCAAGCTTCTACTAACTATGGCTACACCTTC.

This chain uses TRBV11-1 with TRBJ2-1, with 11 bases lining up with TRBD2. This CDR3 is built from 15 residues. Trimming removed 5 bases from V and 9 bases from J; junction bases left unmatched: 9. Germline V gives CDR1 SGHAT, CDR2 FQDESV (reference sequence). This chain's CDR3 is CASSVLAGEFSEQFF. The DNA for the CDR3 is TGTGCCAGCAGCGTACTAGCGGGAGAGTTTAGTGAGCAGTTCTTC.

The rearrangement links TRBV7-8 to TRBJ1-6; D might be TRBD1 (5 bases). The V and J ends lost 1 base and 7 bases respectively, with 5 bases between them. The CDR3 loop spans 13 amino acids. Germline V lookup: CDR1 SGHVS, CDR2 FQNEAQ. CDR3 DNA: TGTGCCAGCAGCTTAGAGGGGAATTCACCCCTCCACTTT. Translating gives CASSLEGNSPLHF.

V is TRBV10-3 and J is TRBJ2-7; 11 bases agree with TRBD2. With V trimmed by 3 bases and J by 2 bases, 6 bases remained unmatched. The CDR3 has 16 residues. Germline CDR1 reads ENHRY; CDR2 reads SYGVKD. The DNA for the CDR3 is TGTGCCATCAGTGACTCCGGGACTAGCGGCGCCTACGAGCAGTACTTC. Encoded protein: CAISDSGTSGAYEQYF.

V usage is TRBV5-5 and J usage is TRBJ2-5; D is unclear. This CDR3 has 14 amino acids. Germline CDR1 and CDR2: SGHKS and YYEKEE (reference sequence). V was trimmed by 0 bases and J by 3 bases, leaving 9 bases between them. This CDR3 reads CASSLGSVKETQYF. CDR3 nucleotide sequence: TGTGCCAGCAGCTTGGGTTCAGTAAAAGAGACCCAGTACTTC.

The chain joins TRBV24-1 to TRBJ2-5, with 11 bases fitting TRBD2. The CDR3 consists of 15 residues. The V segment lost 2 bases and the J segment 4 bases; nucleotides outside the gene matches: 2. Germline V lookup: CDR1 KGHDR, CDR2 SFDVKD. The CDR3 bases are TGTGCCACCAGTGATTGGACTAGCGGGTTAGAGACCCAGTACTTC. It yields the protein CATSDWTSGLETQYF.

The chain recombines TRBV4-1 with TRBJ1-1; D is unclear. Germline V gene data show CDR1 as MGHRA and CDR2 as YSYEKL. V lost 2 bases and J lost 1, with 8 bases in between. The length of the CDR3 is 14 residues. The CDR3 sequence is CASSQLRGNTEAFF. CDR3 nucleotides: TGCGCCAGCAGCCAATTAAGAGGGAACACTGAAGCTTTCTTT.

Remarks on this clone: Different DNA sequences within this sample yield the same CDR3. V gene TRBV28 combines with J gene TRBJ2-7, with D possibly being TRBD1 (5 bases). The length of the CDR3 is 13 residues. Germline CDR1 MDHEN, CDR2 SYDVKM. V was shortened by 6 bases and J by 2 bases, with 11 bases between the two germline ends. The chain's CDR3 is CASSLTGPYEQYF. The CDR3 nucleotides are TGTGCCAGCAGCCTAACAGGACCCTACGAGCAGTACTTC.

The chain joins TRBV11-1 to TRBJ2-7, with D possibly TRBD2 on 7 matching bases. The CDR3 has 16 residues. From germline, CDR1 is SGHAT and CDR2 FQDESV (reference sequence). Trimming took 2 bases from V and 0 from J, leaving 14 bases between them. The CDR3 loop reads CASSLRGRGLSYEQYF. The CDR3 nucleotides are TGTGCCAGCAGCTTAAGGGGGAGGGGACTCTCCTACGAGCAGTACTTC.

The chain recombines TRBV19 with TRBJ2-2; TRBD2 might be the D (6 bases). The V end was cut by 7 bases, the J end by 6 bases, with 12 bases between. Germline assignment: CDR1 LNHDA and CDR2 SQIVND (reference sequence). The CDR3 spans 13 residues. The CDR3 region has the DNA TGTGCCAGTATCAATAGCGGCCCCGGGGAGCTGTTTTTT. Translated: CASINSGPGELFF.

CDR3 nucleotide sequence: TGTGCCAGCAGTTTAGTTGTGGGGTCAGGGACAGATACGCAGTATTTT. This translates into CASSLVVGSGTDTQYF. J is TRBJ2-3 and V is TRBV28; D is perhaps TRBD1 (5 bases). The V end was cut by 2 bases, the J end by 3 bases, with 15 bases between. Germline V gene lookup returns CDR1 MDHEN and CDR2 SYDVKM. This CDR3 is 16 amino acids long. The whole variable domain, remainder taken from reference TRBV28 and TRBJ2-3, is DVKVTQSSRYLVKRTGEKVFLECVQDMDHENMFWYRQDPGLGLRLIYFSYDVKMKEKGDIPEGYSVSREKKERFSLILESASTNQTSMYLCASSLVVGSGTDTQYFGPGTRLTVL.

The chain carries TRBV5-6 and TRBJ1-5, with D possibly TRBD1 on 6 matching bases. Deletions cut 0 bases from V and 4 bases from J, with 11 bases between. The CDR3 totals 15 residues. Germline loops: CDR1 SGHDT, CDR2 YYEEEE. CDR3 in amino acids: CASSLAGTPNQPQHF. The CDR3 region has the DNA TGTGCCAGCAGCTTGGCCGGGACACCTAATCAGCCCCAGCATTTT.

Only a few counts were recorded for this clone. J is TRBJ2-1 and V is TRBV30; TRBD2 matches at 7 bases. This CDR3 region has 14 residues. J gave up 8 bases and V 5 bases, and 12 bases lay outside the gene matches. The V gene's germline CDR1 is GTSNPN and CDR2 SVGIG (reference sequence). The CDR3 DNA sequence: TGTGCCTGGGACGGTGGCGGGAGAGCGCATGAGCAGTTCTTC. Translating gives CAWDGGGRAHEQFF.